This is a list of T cell receptor beta chains from one sample in a study of T-cell memory formation after mild COVID-19. TCRdb re-called the 5' RACE reads through MiXCR, storing one row per CDR3 protein. The sample gives hundreds of thousands of distinct CDR3 sequences, about 22% of which show up once; under 15% is in the top ten. Sequencing was done on a sample of PBMCs or a T cell subset sorted from them (not recorded which). The receptors originated from an adult woman who had mild COVID-19 (a few samples of this study predate the infection). Cell type and time point are not known. Each CDR3 is given with its conserved first and last residue. The D gene is left open where the match is weak. Clone size is shown for a subset of rows, as once, few, many or a class of expanded clone.

j_call: TRBJ1-5; clone_size: NA; d_call: NA; v_call: TRBV10-3; cdr3_aa: CAISESGGYQPQHF; cdr3_nt: TGTGCCATCAGTGAGTCGGGAGGGTATCAGCCCCAGCATTTT
j_call: TRBJ2-2; clone_size: NA; d_call: NA; v_call: TRBV2; cdr3_aa: CASSWIPTNTGELFF; cdr3_nt: TGTGCCAGCAGTTGGATTCCTACGAACACCGGGGAGCTGTTTTTT
j_call: TRBJ2-7; clone_size: few; d_call: NA; v_call: TRBV7-6; cdr3_aa: CASSLASGRGSYEQYF; cdr3_nt: TGTGCCAGCAGCTTAGCGTCAGGAAGGGGTTCCTACGAGCAGTACTTC
j_call: TRBJ1-2; clone_size: NA; d_call: NA; v_call: TRBV12-3/TRBV12-4; cdr3_aa: CASSLNRARTYGYTF; cdr3_nt: TGTGCCAGCAGTTTAAACAGGGCGCGGACGTATGGCTACACCTTC
j_call: TRBJ2-3; clone_size: NA; d_call: NA; v_call: TRBV10-3; cdr3_aa: CAISESSRATDTQYF; cdr3_nt: TGTGCCATCAGTGAGTCTAGCCGAGCCACAGATACGCAGTATTTT
j_call: TRBJ2-1; clone_size: few; d_call: NA; v_call: TRBV4-3; cdr3_aa: CASSQDLLADEQFF; cdr3_nt: TGCGCCAGCAGCCAAGATTTACTAGCTGATGAGCAGTTCTTC
j_call: TRBJ1-2; clone_size: NA; d_call: NA; v_call: TRBV12-3/TRBV12-4; cdr3_aa: CASRLGPYGYTF; cdr3_nt: TGTGCCAGCAGACTGGGACCGTATGGCTACACCTTC
j_call: TRBJ1-1; clone_size: few; d_call: NA; v_call: TRBV12-3/TRBV12-4; cdr3_aa: CASSFVEVTEAFF; cdr3_nt: TGTGCCAGCAGTTTTGTCGAGGTAACTGAAGCTTTCTTT
j_call: TRBJ2-4; clone_size: NA; d_call: NA; v_call: TRBV4-1; cdr3_aa: CASSNRAGVLAKNIQYF; cdr3_nt: TGCGCCAGCTCGAACAGGGCGGGGGTCCTAGCCAAAAACATTCAGTACTTC
j_call: TRBJ2-3; clone_size: NA; d_call: NA; v_call: TRBV5-1; cdr3_aa: CASSPGRADTQYF; cdr3_nt: TGCGCCAGCAGCCCTGGTAGGGCTGATACGCAGTATTTT
j_call: TRBJ2-3; clone_size: few; d_call: NA; v_call: TRBV29-1; cdr3_aa: CSVANRHTDTQYF; cdr3_nt: TGCAGCGTTGCGAATCGCCACACAGATACGCAGTATTTT
j_call: TRBJ2-1; clone_size: NA; d_call: NA; v_call: TRBV30; cdr3_aa: CAWSAGKVVGFNEQFF; cdr3_nt: TGTGCCTGGAGTGCAGGGAAAGTCGTAGGGTTCAATGAGCAGTTCTTC
j_call: TRBJ2-5; clone_size: NA; d_call: TRBD1; v_call: TRBV2; cdr3_aa: CASSWTGSGETQYF; cdr3_nt: TGTGCCAGCAGTTGGACAGGGTCAGGGGAGACCCAGTACTTC
j_call: TRBJ1-5; clone_size: few; d_call: NA; v_call: TRBV20-1; cdr3_aa: CSASGGGQPQHF; cdr3_nt: TGCAGTGCCTCGGGAGGGGGACAGCCCCAGCATTTT
j_call: TRBJ1-1; clone_size: NA; d_call: NA; v_call: TRBV9; cdr3_aa: CASSERQTYTEAFF; cdr3_nt: TGTGCCAGCAGCGAAAGACAGACATACACTGAAGCTTTCTTT
j_call: TRBJ2-3; clone_size: many; d_call: NA; v_call: TRBV23-1; cdr3_aa: CASSREGEGDTQYF; cdr3_nt: TGCGCCAGCAGTCGTGAGGGAGAGGGAGATACGCAGTATTTT
j_call: TRBJ2-2; clone_size: NA; d_call: NA; v_call: TRBV24-1; cdr3_aa: CATSDSGTNTGELFF; cdr3_nt: TGTGCCACCAGTGACTCGGGGACGAACACCGGGGAGCTGTTTTTT
j_call: TRBJ2-1; clone_size: NA; d_call: TRBD2; v_call: TRBV9; cdr3_aa: CASSVGTGWGGNEQFF; cdr3_nt: TGTGCCAGCAGCGTCGGTACGGGATGGGGGGGTAATGAGCAGTTCTTC
j_call: TRBJ2-5; clone_size: NA; d_call: NA; v_call: TRBV7-9; cdr3_aa: CASSLVVQETQYF; cdr3_nt: TGTGCCAGCAGCTTAGTGGTACAAGAGACCCAGTACTTC
j_call: TRBJ2-2; clone_size: NA; d_call: NA; v_call: TRBV7-2; cdr3_aa: CASSFAAGAGTGELFF; cdr3_nt: TGTGCCAGCAGCTTTGCGGCGGGCGCGGGAACCGGGGAGCTGTTTTTT
j_call: TRBJ1-5; clone_size: few; d_call: TRBD1; v_call: TRBV27; cdr3_aa: CASSPGQGTGGVNQPQHF; cdr3_nt: TGTGCCAGCTCTCCGGGACAGGGGACGGGAGGAGTGAATCAGCCCCAGCATTTT
j_call: TRBJ1-2; clone_size: NA; d_call: TRBD1; v_call: TRBV20-1; cdr3_aa: CSAKQGARNYGYTF; cdr3_nt: TGCAGTGCAAAACAGGGGGCGCGGAACTATGGCTACACCTTC